The TCR beta chain under discussion was sequenced for a study of blood T cell repertoires in COVID-19. Study summary: The United States, Italy and Spain provided the acute and convalescent COVID-19 samples. From T cells, B-cell-depleted T cells, or PBMCs came the material, which was cDNA or gDNA.

Germline loops: CDR1 LNHDA, CDR2 SQIVND (reference sequence). This CDR3 is 15 amino acids long. Trimming took off 6 bases at V and 5 bases at J, with 19 bases between the two ends. Authors' analysis steps: Amplifying reference gene primers gave estimates of nucleated cell counts. Produced via immunoSEQ multiplex PCR; TCRdb's table is partial and in-frame only. The V and J calls and clone size were taken over from that table, and D and trimming were inferred from the DNA. The sample records about 230,000 clones, approximately 82% being singletons. The origin of this receptor is a man in his forties who had recovered from COVID-19. Material: peripheral blood. The V and J genes are TRBV19 and TRBJ1-2; no clear D gene. The CDR3 DNA reads TGTGCCAGTAGGGCTTCGGGGTCCAGGAGTTATGGCTACACCTTC. Amino acids: CASRASGSRSYGYTF.